This entry features one T cell receptor beta chain sequence. The target antigen is unknown. This entry is derived from a study of cytomegalovirus exposure and HLA in healthy donors. General study results and limits: The authors later linked a missense DCLRE1C variant to TCR beta V- and J-gene trimming. The records held CMV serostatus as the only immune exposure information.

Germline loops: CDR1 SNHLY, CDR2 FYNNEI. The CDR3 has 14 amino acids. The V gene end was trimmed by 2 bases and the J gene end by 10 bases; junction bases not matched to a gene: 8. PCR amplification relied on 60 Vbeta primers (plus 13 Jbeta primers). Data came from immunoSEQ multiplex PCR; TCRdb stores just in-frame clones and leaves some out. This table has 85,000 to 130,000 clones, roughly four fifths appearing once. V gene TRBV2 combines with J gene TRBJ2-1; TRBD2 aligns across 7 bases. The sequencing sample was made of PBMCs. The sequence was obtained from a woman aged 45-60 years in good health and CMV-seropositive. The CDR3 DNA is TGTGCCAGCAGTGAATTTTCAGGACTAGGGGAGCAGTTCTTC. Translating it yields CASSEFSGLGEQFF.